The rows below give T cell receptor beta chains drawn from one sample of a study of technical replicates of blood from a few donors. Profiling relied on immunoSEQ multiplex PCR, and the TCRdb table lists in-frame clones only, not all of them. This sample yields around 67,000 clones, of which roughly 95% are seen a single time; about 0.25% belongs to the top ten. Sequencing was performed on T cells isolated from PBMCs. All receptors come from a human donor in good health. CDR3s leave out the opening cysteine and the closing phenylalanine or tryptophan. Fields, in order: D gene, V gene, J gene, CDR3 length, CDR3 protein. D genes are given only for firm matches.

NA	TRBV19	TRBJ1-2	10	ASDTGFYGYT
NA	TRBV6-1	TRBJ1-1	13	ASRSRRGGNTEAF
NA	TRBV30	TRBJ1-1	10	AWSPSQVGAF
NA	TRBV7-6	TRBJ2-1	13	ASSQMESSYNEQF
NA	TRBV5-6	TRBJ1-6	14	ASSLGRGNNNSPLH
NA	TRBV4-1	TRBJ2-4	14	ASSLRDTLAKNIQY
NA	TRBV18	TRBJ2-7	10	ASSPQGKEQY
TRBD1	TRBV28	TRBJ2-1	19	ASSSPTFPIRGTGKKGEQF
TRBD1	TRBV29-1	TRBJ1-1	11	SVEATGFAEAF
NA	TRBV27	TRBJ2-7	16	ASSPTTTLAGLPYEQY
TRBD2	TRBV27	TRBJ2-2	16	ASSWVAGGAGNTGELF
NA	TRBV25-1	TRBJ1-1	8	AIPTTEAF
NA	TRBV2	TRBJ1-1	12	ASSEEGRRTEAF
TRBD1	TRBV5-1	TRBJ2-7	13	ASSLVGTGSYEQY
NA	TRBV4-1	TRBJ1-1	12	ASSRRELNTEAF
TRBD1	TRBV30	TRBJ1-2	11	AWSEGANYGYT
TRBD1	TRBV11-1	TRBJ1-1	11	AHGRGPNTEAF
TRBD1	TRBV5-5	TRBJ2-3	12	ASSFGQGYDTQY
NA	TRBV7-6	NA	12	ATTLAGSPDEQY
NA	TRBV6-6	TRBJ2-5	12	ASSYGGARETQY
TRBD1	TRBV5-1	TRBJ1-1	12	ASSTGTGNTEAF
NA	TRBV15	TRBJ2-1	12	ATSRDSLGNEQF
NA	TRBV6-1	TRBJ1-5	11	ASSGQSNQPQH
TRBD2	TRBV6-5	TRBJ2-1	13	ASSWGLAGDNEQF
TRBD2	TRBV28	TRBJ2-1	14	ASSFRGSLSYNEQF
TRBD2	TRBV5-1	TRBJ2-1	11	ASRLAGNNEQF
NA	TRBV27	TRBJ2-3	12	ASSPQTRTDTQY
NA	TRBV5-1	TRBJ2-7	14	ASSLVLGSLLYEQY
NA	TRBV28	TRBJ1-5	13	ASSLPTGWGQPQH
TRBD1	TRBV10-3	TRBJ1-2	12	AISAGTGGRGYT
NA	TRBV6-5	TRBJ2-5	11	ASSPGLRETQY
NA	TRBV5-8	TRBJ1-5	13	ASSLAGGVGQPQH
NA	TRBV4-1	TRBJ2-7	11	ASSQTSSDEQY
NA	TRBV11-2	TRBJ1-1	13	ASRGWGGVSTEAF
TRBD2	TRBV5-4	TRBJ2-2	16	ASSQGLAGGPGTGELF
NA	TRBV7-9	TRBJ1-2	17	ASSSIRSQEIPGSGGYT
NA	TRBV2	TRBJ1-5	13	ASSGGTAGSQPQH
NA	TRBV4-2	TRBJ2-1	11	ASSVRTSDEQF
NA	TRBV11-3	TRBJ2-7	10	ASSLRSYEQY
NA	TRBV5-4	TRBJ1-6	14	ASSLGLSSYNSPLH
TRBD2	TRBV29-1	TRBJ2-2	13	SVDVAGLYTGELF
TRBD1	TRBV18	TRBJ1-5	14	ASSQQGQGGNQPQH
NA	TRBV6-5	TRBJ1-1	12	ASSFILGHTEAF
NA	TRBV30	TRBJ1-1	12	AWRGRPEWAEAF